A selection of T cell receptor beta chains follows, all from one sample in a study of cytomegalovirus exposure and HLA in healthy donors. Profiled with immunoSEQ multiplex PCR; TCRdb holds only in-frame clones, not every one. The table includes roughly 130,000 clones, around 80% detected once. The sample consisted of PBMCs. The receptor set was obtained from a man younger than 45 in good health and CMV-seronegative. The CDR3 runs from the conserved cysteine through the conserved F or W. The D gene is left open where the match is weak. Not all rows give a size; the values are once, few, many and, for expanded clones, a class.

TRBJ1-2 | TRBD1 | TRBV5-5 | . | CASSAGQGGYTF | TGTGCCAGCAGCGCAGGACAGGGTGGCTACACCTTC
TRBJ2-6 | . | TRBV6-1 | . | CASSELGRSGANVLTF | TGTGCCAGCAGTGAATTGGGGCGCTCTGGGGCCAACGTCCTGACTTTC
TRBJ2-5 | . | TRBV4-3 | once | CASSQGHAEYQETQYF | TGCGCCAGCAGCCAAGGACACGCAGAGTACCAAGAGACCCAGTACTTC
TRBJ1-2 | . | TRBV11-2 | . | CASKKTQNYGYTF | TGTGCCAGCAAGAAGACACAAAACTATGGCTACACCTTC
TRBJ2-1 | TRBD1 | TRBV7-9 | . | CASSGTERLYNEQFF | TGTGCCAGCAGCGGGACAGAAAGACTCTACAATGAGCAGTTCTTC
TRBJ2-3 | . | TRBV27 | . | CASSLYAGSDTQYF | TGTGCCAGCAGTTTATACGCTGGCTCGGATACGCAGTATTTT
TRBJ1-1 | . | TRBV7-9 | many | CASSLARGGNTEAFF | TGTGCCAGCAGCTTAGCCCGAGGGGGGAACACTGAAGCTTTCTTT
TRBJ2-1 | . | TRBV11-3 | . | CASSLRQSSYNEQFF | TGTGCCAGCAGCTTAAGACAAAGCTCCTACAATGAGCAGTTCTTC
TRBJ2-2 | . | TRBV28 | . | CASLENTGELFF | TGTGCCAGCTTAGAGAACACCGGGGAGCTGTTTTTT
TRBJ1-1 | TRBD1 | TRBV9 | few | CASSPRGGTGTTEAFF | TGTGCCAGCAGCCCCCGAGGGGGGACAGGGACCACTGAAGCTTTCTTT
TRBJ2-7 | TRBD2 | TRBV6-1 | . | CASNPTSGDLYEQYF | TGTGCCAGCAACCCGACTAGCGGGGACCTCTACGAGCAGTACTTC
TRBJ2-2 | TRBD2 | TRBV7-2 | . | CASSQTSGRAAGELFF | TGTGCCAGCAGCCAAACTAGCGGGAGGGCCGCAGGGGAGCTGTTTTTT
TRBJ1-1 | . | TRBV4-1 | . | CASSQEVNMNTEAFF | TGCGCCAGCAGCCAAGAGGTAAACATGAACACTGAAGCTTTCTTT
TRBJ2-3 | . | TRBV7-2 | . | CASSSGRLRTDTQYF | TGTGCCAGCAGCTCGGGGAGACTTCGCACAGATACGCAGTATTTT
TRBJ2-7 | . | TRBV11-2 | . | CASSLGPGYEQYF | TGTGCCAGCAGCTTAGGTCCAGGGTACGAGCAGTACTTC
TRBJ2-5 | TRBD1 | TRBV7-2 | . | CASSGGTGVIETQYF | TGTGCCAGCAGCGGGGGGACAGGGGTAATAGAGACCCAGTACTTC
TRBJ2-2 | TRBD1 | TRBV10-3 | once | CAISESTGLNTGELFF | TGTGCCATCAGTGAGTCGACAGGGCTAAACACCGGGGAGCTGTTTTTT
TRBJ1-4 | . | TRBV28 | . | CASAGNEKLFF | TGTGCCAGCGCGGGTAATGAAAAACTGTTTTTT
TRBJ2-5 | . | TRBV5-1 | . | CASSLQAYQETQYF | TGCGCCAGCAGCTTACAGGCATACCAAGAGACCCAGTACTTC
TRBJ2-1 | TRBD1 | TRBV6-1 | . | CASSADRTGWNEQFF | TGTGCCAGCAGTGCGGACCGGACAGGGTGGAATGAGCAGTTCTTC
TRBJ2-7 | TRBD2 | TRBV9 | . | CASSVGGRGYEQYF | TGTGCCAGCAGCGTAGGAGGGAGGGGATACGAGCAGTACTTC
TRBJ2-7 | TRBD2 | TRBV9 | . | CASSVSGGSTYEQYF | TGTGCCAGCAGCGTATCGGGGGGATCCACCTACGAGCAGTACTTC
TRBJ1-1 | . | TRBV5-5 | few | CASSLPGSTEAFF | TGTGCCAGCAGCTTGCCGGGGAGCACTGAAGCTTTCTTT
TRBJ1-2 | TRBD1 | TRBV6-1 | . | CASIRDRTNYGYTF | TGTGCCAGCATTAGGGACAGGACTAACTATGGCTACACCTTC
TRBJ2-6 | . | TRBV5-1 | . | CASSPLSSGANVLTF | TGCGCCAGCAGCCCACTGAGCTCTGGGGCCAACGTCCTGACTTTC
TRBJ1-2 | . | TRBV7-9 | . | CASSLFPAGGYTF | TGTGCCAGCAGCTTATTCCCAGCGGGTGGCTACACCTTC
TRBJ1-2 | . | TRBV6-6 | . | CASSPPPRGYTF | TGTGCCAGCAGTCCCCCCCCTCGGGGCTACACCTTC
TRBJ2-5 | TRBD2 | TRBV6-5 | . | CASSNPRGGETQYF | TGTGCCAGCAGTAACCCCCGGGGGGGCGAGACCCAGTACTTC
TRBJ1-1 | . | TRBV6-5 | . | CASRKVLRDTEAFF | TGTGCCAGCAGGAAAGTTCTCAGGGACACTGAAGCTTTCTTT